The 15 T cell receptor beta chains given below trace back to one sample, sequenced in a study of regulatory T cells in long-lasting Graves disease. CDR3 regions were amplified by Arm-PCR using iRepertoire HTBI primers to build TCR beta libraries. TCRdb reprocessed the multiplex PCR reads via MiXCR and lists one record per CDR3 protein. This sample carries about 470,000 distinct CDR3 sequences, 20% to 25% of them seen once, and the ten largest clones take roughly 7%. The time point is: persistent/refractory GD, antithyroid drugs over 5 years with positive TRAb. From RNA extracted from PBMCs, the TCR library was made. This sample comprised peripheral blood mononuclear cells (PBMCs), obtained when the disease was refractory, from a patient treated with antithyroid drugs. The origin of the receptors is a female donor with Graves disease.

In its sample, this clonotype was seen a few times. The gene calls are TRBV6-4 and TRBJ2-7; D remains unclear. Germline loops: CDR1 MRHNA, CDR2 SNTAGT. The CDR3 has 17 amino acids. Trimming shortened V by 0 bases and J by 3 bases, and 18 bases separated the two germline ends. Here the CDR3 reads CASSDSILLRLYYEQYF. The CDR3 bases are TGTGCCAGCAGTGACTCGATCCTGCTCAGGTTGTACTACGAGCAGTACTTC.

There are many counts of this clonotype. The chain employs TRBV29-1 and TRBJ2-7; 9 nucleotides match TRBD1. CDR3 length: 14 amino acids. From germline, CDR1 is SQVTM and CDR2 ANQGSEA. V was pared by 4 bases and J by 4 bases, with 8 bases of the junction left unmatched. For the CDR3, the DNA is TGCAGCGTTGTAACCGGGACAGGGCTTTACGAGCAGTACTTC. It codes for CSVVTGTGLYEQYF.

The rearrangement links TRBV7-2 to TRBJ1-1, with D maybe TRBD1 (5 bases). This CDR3 spans 15 amino acids. Germline V gene data show CDR1 as SGHTA and CDR2 as FQGNSA. V lost 1 base and J 6 bases, leaving 15 bases between the germline ends. CDR3: CASSLGPARAAEAFF. In DNA, the CDR3 is TGTGCCAGCAGCTTAGGTCCCGCCAGGGCGGCTGAAGCTTTCTTT.

In its sample, this clonotype was seen many times. V usage is TRBV5-5 and J usage is TRBJ1-1, with TRBD1 matching 7 bases. Germline-derived CDR1 and CDR2 are SGHKS and YYEKEE (reference sequence). The CDR3 contains 15 residues. The V and J ends lost 0 bases and 11 bases, in that order; junction bases with no gene match: 13. CDR3 sequence: CASSLDVGGQPRAFF. The CDR3 DNA is TGTGCCAGCAGCTTGGATGTCGGGGGACAGCCGAGGGCTTTCTTT.

This clonotype was found many times. This chain links TRBV13 with TRBJ1-2; D is unclear. Trimming pared 3 bases from V and 1 base from J, leaving 6 bases between. Germline CDR1 reads PRHDT; CDR2 reads FYEKMQ (reference sequence). The CDR3 spans 13 residues. The CDR3 is CASSLRNNYGYTF. CDR3 sequence (DNA): TGTGCCAGCAGCTTGCGTAATAACTATGGCTACACCTTC.

This clonotype was recorded many times. The V call is TRBV7-9, the J call TRBJ1-4; no clear D gene. Per germline, CDR1 SEHNR and CDR2 FQNEAQ (reference sequence). The CDR3 totals 11 residues. V was shortened by 5 bases and J by 8 bases, with 6 bases between the two germline ends. Here the CDR3 DNA reads TGTGCCAGCAGCGTTGGGGAAAAACTGTTTTTT. It codes for CASSVGEKLFF. Drawing the rest from reference TRBV7-9 and TRBJ1-4, the complete variable domain is DTGVSQNPRHKITKRGQNVTFRCDPISEHNRLYWYRQTLGQGPEFLTYFQNEAQLEKSRLLSDRFSAERPKGSFSTLEIQRTEQGDSAMYLCASSVGEKLFFGSGTQLSVL.

This clonotype has ten or more counts. The chain is built from TRBV27 and TRBJ1-2; maybe TRBD1 (6 bases). V was shortened by 5 bases and J by 6 bases, with 13 bases between the two germline ends. CDR1 and CDR2 (germline): MNHEY, SMNVEV (reference sequence). The CDR3 is 13 amino acids. Here the CDR3 reads CASSPRGVDGYTF. As DNA, the CDR3 is TGTGCCAGCAGTCCCAGGGGTGTGGATGGCTACACCTTC.

In its sample, this clonotype was seen many times. The rearrangement joins TRBV2 to TRBJ2-5, with 11 nucleotides matching TRBD1. This CDR3 has 15 amino acids. CDR1 is SNHLY and CDR2 is FYNNEI in the germline V gene. Trimming removed 5 bases from V and 1 base from J; junction bases left unmatched: 3. DNA for the CDR3: TGTGCCAGCAGTAAGGGGACAGGGGGCCAAGAGACCCAGTACTTC. This gives the protein CASSKGTGGQETQYF.

The chain carries TRBV13 and TRBJ1-5; D is uncertain. Germline CDR1 reads PRHDT; CDR2 reads FYEKMQ (reference sequence). This CDR3 contains 13 residues. Trimming stripped 0 bases from V and 5 bases from J, with 5 bases between. CDR3: CASSLGRHQPQHF. DNA for the CDR3: TGTGCCAGCAGCTTAGGCCGGCATCAGCCCCAGCATTTT.

The genes are TRBV19 and TRBJ2-6; no clear D. CDR3 length: 13 residues. Trimming removed 3 bases from V and 4 bases from J, with 4 bases in between. The germline gives CDR1 LNHDA, CDR2 SQIVND (reference sequence). This CDR3 reads CASSIQGANVLTF. The CDR3 nucleotides are TGTGCCAGTAGTATCCAGGGGGCCAACGTCCTGACTTTC.

The V call is TRBV7-9, the J call TRBJ1-6; the match to TRBD1 covers 7 bases. Germline trimming cut 5 bases from V and 6 bases from J; bases unmatched to any gene: 4. CDR1 SEHNR and CDR2 FQNEAQ come from the germline V gene (reference sequence). The CDR3 spans 14 residues. The CDR3 DNA reads as TGTGCCAGCAGCAGGGACAGCACTAATTCACCCCTCCACTTT. It codes for CASSRDSTNSPLHF.

This clonotype has ten or more counts. CDR3 DNA: TGTGCCTGGGCAGGGAGAGCAACTAATGAAAAACTGTTTTTT. It translates to CAWAGRATNEKLFF. The chain couples TRBV30 to TRBJ1-4; maybe TRBD1 (5 bases). This CDR3 is built from 14 residues. The V end lost 5 bases, the J end lost 0 bases, and 10 bases lay between the germline ends. In germline, CDR1 is GTSNPN, CDR2 SVGIG (reference sequence).

This clonotype showed up many times. This chain uses TRBV7-8 with TRBJ1-4; maybe TRBD1 (6 bases). Trimming pared 3 bases from V and 5 bases from J, leaving 13 bases between. CDR3 length: 15 residues. Germline V gene lookup returns CDR1 SGHVS and CDR2 FQNEAQ. The DNA of the CDR3 is TGTGCCAGCAGCTTCTCCGGGACATCGAATGAAAAACTGTTTTTT. As protein: CASSFSGTSNEKLFF. The complete variable domain, with remaining parts taken from reference TRBV7-8 and TRBJ1-4, reads GAGVSQSPRYKVAKRGQDVALRCDPISGHVSLFWYQQALGQGPEFLTYFQNEAQLDKSGLPSDRFFAERPEGSVSTLKIQRTQQEDSAVYLCASSFSGTSNEKLFFGSGTQLSVL.

The chain employs TRBV5-5 and TRBJ1-3, with 10 positions matching TRBD1. The germline gives CDR1 SGHKS, CDR2 YYEKEE (reference sequence). The trim removed 3 bases at V and 3 bases at J, leaving 6 bases unmatched. The length of the CDR3 is 16 residues. The CDR3 is CASSWGTGVIGNTIYF. DNA of the CDR3: TGTGCCAGCAGCTGGGGGACAGGGGTAATTGGAAACACCATATATTTT.

This clonotype was seen many times. The chain uses TRBV6-2 or TRBV6-3 and TRBJ1-1; weak D call: TRBD1 (5 bases). Germline V gene lookup returns CDR1 MNHEY and CDR2 SVGEGT. This CDR3 region has 14 residues. The V end was cut by 4 bases, the J end by 6 bases, with 15 bases between. The CDR3 spells CASSLTGGNAEAFF. In nucleotides, the CDR3 is TGTGCCAGCAGTTTAACCGGGGGGAATGCTGAAGCTTTCTTT.